The 24 T cell receptor beta chains below come from one sample, sequenced in a study of blood T cells in healthy people across ages. Primers used in a second PCR of roughly 7 to 11 cycles were a sample-barcoded 5' primer and a J-beta primer mix. TCRdb itself ran the 5' RACE reads through MiXCR, one entry per CDR3 protein. The sample includes some 750,000 distinct CDR3 sequences, around a fifth seen only once; the top ten take under 25%. Specimen: blood. The source of these receptors is a man in his 70s in good health.

As for this clonotype: This clone may be a read error of a much larger clone one base away. The chain couples TRBV13 to TRBJ1-4; D unclear. CDR3 length equals 16 residues. Germline loops: CDR1 PRHDT, CDR2 FYEKMQ (reference sequence). Between the trimmed V and J ends, which lost 4 bases and 6 bases, there was a span of 18 bases. This CDR3 reads CASSSTAETPDEKLFF. The CDR3 DNA reads TGTGCCAGCAGCTCCACCGCGGAGACGCCAGATGAAAAACTGTTTTTT.

The V gene is TRBV7-8, the J gene TRBJ1-1, with a possible D match to TRBD1 (6 bases). Germline loops: CDR1 SGHVS, CDR2 FQNEAQ. V lost 3 bases to trimming and J lost 9 bases, with 17 bases between them. This CDR3 has 14 residues. CDR3 coding DNA: TGTGCCAGCAGCTTCCGGGACATTCCATTACAAGCTTTCTTT. Protein product: CASSFRDIPLQAFF.

The chain carries TRBV6-5 and TRBJ1-2; 7 positions match TRBD1. Losses at the gene ends were 0 bases for V and 6 bases for J; bases not matched to a gene: 10. The CDR3 loop spans 16 amino acids. Germline CDR1 reads MNHEY; CDR2 reads SVGAGI. The CDR3 nucleotides are TGTGCCAGCAGTTACTCGTTTTTCCCGCAGGGGGATGGCTACACCTTC. Its protein product is CASSYSFFPQGDGYTF.

The chain employs TRBV11-2 and TRBJ2-1; 7 bases match TRBD1. V dropped 4 bases and J dropped 5; count of bases not matched to a gene: 8. The CDR3 consists of 15 residues. The germline CDR1 and CDR2 sequences are SGHAT and FQNNGV. CDR3 coding DNA: TGTGCCAGCAGCTACCCCGGGACAGTAAACAATGAGCAGTTCTTC. Translation gives CASSYPGTVNNEQFF.

The J gene is TRBJ2-1, the V gene TRBV20-1; TRBD2 aligns across 9 bases. Germline assignment: CDR1 DFQATT and CDR2 SNEGSKA (reference sequence). CDR3 length equals 16 residues. V lost 3 bases to trimming and J lost 2 bases; unmatched junction nucleotides: 8. As DNA, the CDR3 is TGCAGTGCTAGGAGCGAGACTAGCGGACCCTACAATGAGCAGTTCTTC. Translation gives CSARSETSGPYNEQFF.

The chain couples TRBV28 to TRBJ2-5; 10 nucleotides agree with TRBD2. Near its end, the DNA agrees better with TRBJ2-7, so the J call may be wrong. Germline V gene lookup returns CDR1 MDHEN and CDR2 SYDVKM. This CDR3 contains 17 residues. CDR3 protein: CASSLRGLARLVYEQYV. CDR3 coding DNA: TGTGCCAGCAGTTTACGGGGACTAGCGAGACTTGTTTACGAGCAGTACGTC.

The chain carries TRBV9 and TRBJ1-4, with TRBD1 matching 9 bases. The CDR3 length is 14 residues. The V gene's germline CDR1 is SGDLS and CDR2 YYNGEE. After removal of 4 bases from V and 5 bases from J, the junction contained 3 bases not matched to a gene. CDR3 bases: TGTGCCAGCAGCACAGACAGGGGGAATGAAAAACTGTTTTTT. It yields the protein CASSTDRGNEKLFF. Drawing the rest from reference TRBV9 and TRBJ1-4, the complete variable domain is DSGVTQTPKHLITATGQRVTLRCSPRSGDLSVYWYQQSLDQGLQFLIQYYNGEERAKGNILERFSAQQFPDLHSELNLSSLELGDSALYFCASSTDRGNEKLFFGSGTQLSVL.

The rearrangement uses TRBV6-5 and TRBJ2-5; the match to TRBD2 covers 11 bases. The CDR3 is 14 amino acids. J was trimmed by 4 bases and V by 6 bases; bases with no gene match: 4. CDR1 and CDR2 from the germline V gene are MNHEY and SVGAGI. DNA for the CDR3: TGTGCCAGCAGCTCGGGACTAGCGGCAGAGACCCAGTACTTC. Its protein product is CASSSGLAAETQYF.

This clonotype showed up just a few times. This sequence joins TRBV7-2 and TRBJ2-4; the D gene is possibly TRBD2 (6 bases). The CDR3 has 13 residues. From germline, CDR1 is SGHTA and CDR2 FQGNSA. The V end lost 2 bases, the J end lost 6 bases, and 8 bases lay between the germline ends. This chain's CDR3 is CASSLPAGNIQYF. In nucleotides, the CDR3 is TGTGCCAGCAGCTTACCAGCGGGAAACATTCAGTACTTC.

The chain has TRBV4-1 and TRBJ1-2; maybe TRBD1 (5 bases). CDR1 and CDR2 (germline): MGHRA, YSYEKL. The V end was cut by 2 bases, the J end by 6 bases, with 10 bases between. CDR3 length equals 13 residues. CDR3 sequence (DNA): TGCGCCAGCAGCCAAATCGGGACGGATGGCTACACCTTC. It translates to CASSQIGTDGYTF.

V is TRBV10-3 and J is TRBJ2-5; D assignment may be TRBD1 or TRBD2 (5 bases each). Trimming stripped 3 bases from V and 5 bases from J, with 13 bases between. The germline CDR1 and CDR2 sequences are ENHRY and SYGVKD. This CDR3 is built from 14 residues. The CDR3 DNA sequence: TGTGCCATCAGTGAAACGGGGCTGGAGGAGACCCAGTACTTC. This gives the protein CAISETGLEETQYF.

The chain links TRBV18 to TRBJ1-3; tentative D call: TRBD1 (6 bases). Germline V lookup: CDR1 KGHSH, CDR2 LQKENI. This CDR3 contains 16 residues. V lost 3 bases, J lost 2 bases, and 14 bases lay in between. CDR3 sequence: CASSPLGGQTGNTIYF. CDR3 DNA: TGTGCCAGCTCACCTCTGGGGGGACAAACTGGAAACACCATATATTTT. Using reference TRBV18 and TRBJ1-3 for the parts outside the CDR3, the full variable domain is NAGVMQNPRHLVRRRGQEARLRCSPMKGHSHVYWYRQLPEEGLKFMVYLQKENIIDESGMPKERFSAEFPKEGPSILRIQQVVRGDSAAYFCASSPLGGQTGNTIYFGEGSWLTVV.

The chain employs TRBV10-3 and TRBJ1-2, with D perhaps TRBD1 (5 bases). Germline CDR1 ENHRY, CDR2 SYGVKD. V lost 2 bases, J lost 1 base, and 5 bases lay in between. This CDR3 has 13 residues. DNA for the CDR3: TGTGCCATCAGTGAGGACAGTAACTATGGCTACACCTTC. It translates to CAISEDSNYGYTF.

This clonotype has a handful of counts. The chain recombines TRBV6-6 with TRBJ2-3, with D maybe TRBD2 (6 bases). Germline V CDR1 and CDR2: MNHNY, SVGAGI (reference sequence). CDR3 length equals 15 residues. V lost 4 bases and J lost 0, with 11 bases in between. CDR3 sequence: CASSFKAGSTDTQYF. CDR3 nucleotide sequence: TGTGCCAGCAGTTTCAAAGCGGGTAGCACAGATACGCAGTATTTT.

In this sample, this clonotype turned up a few times. V and J are TRBV24-1 and TRBJ2-1; 13 bases fit TRBD2. V shed 4 bases and J 9 bases; nucleotides not matched to a gene: 8. The CDR3 sequence is 16 residues long. Per germline, CDR1 KGHDR and CDR2 SFDVKD. The CDR3 nucleotides are TGTGCCACCAGTGACCAAACTAGCGGGAGGGGTTCTGAGCAGTTCTTC. As protein: CATSDQTSGRGSEQFF.

The genes are TRBV28 and TRBJ2-1; TRBD2 agrees at 11 bases. This CDR3 region has 16 residues. With 4 bases clipped from V and 7 bases from J, the junction kept 9 bases outside the gene matches. CDR1 is MDHEN, CDR2 SYDVKM, per germline. The CDR3 loop reads CASSSISSGGRNEQFF. CDR3 DNA sequence: TGTGCCAGCAGTTCCATATCTAGCGGGGGGAGGAATGAGCAGTTCTTC.

This clonotype showed up many times. The V and J genes are TRBV2 and TRBJ2-3, with D maybe TRBD1 (5 bases). Trimming left V 10 bases short and J 6 bases short, with 20 bases between. Looked up from germline, CDR1 is SNHLY and CDR2 is FYNNEI. This CDR3 comprises 14 residues. The CDR3 coding sequence is TGTGCCACCCCAAAGGGTACAGGTTTGGATACGCAGTATTTT. Encoded protein: CATPKGTGLDTQYF.

The rearrangement links TRBV6-1 to TRBJ2-2, with D unclear. Germline V lookup: CDR1 MNHNS, CDR2 SASEGT. The V gene lost 6 bases and the J gene lost 1 base, with 9 bases spanning the gap. The CDR3 has 14 amino acids. Here the CDR3 reads CASRGNWNTGELFF. The CDR3 coding sequence is TGTGCCAGCAGGGGGAACTGGAACACCGGGGAGCTGTTTTTT.

This clonotype was counted only a few times. The V gene is TRBV4-3, the J gene TRBJ1-2, with 10 bases matching TRBD1. Germline V gene data show CDR1 as LGHNA and CDR2 as YSLEER. This CDR3 region has 15 residues. Trimming took 2 bases from V and 6 from J; bases not matched to a gene: 6. The CDR3 bases are TGCGCCAGCAGCCAATCGGGACAGGGGAGGGATGGCTACACCTTC. It specifies CASSQSGQGRDGYTF.

The chain employs TRBV28 and TRBJ2-5; 7 bases are a match to TRBD1. With V trimmed by 3 bases and J by 3 bases, 4 bases remained unmatched. This CDR3 spans 14 amino acids. In germline, CDR1 is MDHEN, CDR2 SYDVKM. DNA for the CDR3: TGTGCCAGCAGTTTGGGCCAGGGGGAAGAGACCCAGTACTTC. Amino acid sequence: CASSLGQGEETQYF.

Turning to this clonotype: An end of the junction differs from the germline gene, which may be a read error. The chain has TRBV5-1 and TRBJ2-2; 7 bases match TRBD1. The CDR3 has 16 residues. CDR1 is SGHRS, CDR2 YFSETQ, per germline. CDR3 loop: CTSSTQGLGVSGELFF. In DNA, the CDR3 is TGCACCAGCAGTACACAGGGGCTTGGAGTGTCCGGGGAGCTGTTTTTT. Full variable domain (outside the CDR3, taken from reference TRBV5-1 and TRBJ2-2): KAGVTQTPRYLIKTRGQQVTLSCSPISGHRSVSWYQQTPGQGLQFLFEYFSETQRNKGNFPGRFSGRQFSNSRSEMNVSTLELGDSALYLCTSSTQGLGVSGELFFGEGSRLTVL.

This clonotype was recorded at least ten times. This chain uses TRBV5-1 with TRBJ2-1, with 9 bases fitting TRBD2. Germline assignment: CDR1 SGHRS and CDR2 YFSETQ. This CDR3 comprises 14 residues. V was clipped by 2 bases and J by 7 bases; unmatched bases: 4. Written as DNA, the CDR3 is TGCGCCAGCAGCTTAGTGAGCGGGGGGAATGAGCAGTTCTTC. The encoded protein is CASSLVSGGNEQFF.

The chain uses TRBV20-1 and TRBJ2-5, with 7 bases aligning to TRBD2. The length of the CDR3 is 15 residues. The germline CDR1 and CDR2 sequences are DFQATT and SNEGSKA (reference sequence). The V segment lost 1 base and the J segment 5 bases; nucleotides outside the gene matches: 10. This CDR3 reads CSARGEGVATETQYF. The CDR3 DNA follows: TGCAGTGCTAGAGGGGAGGGTGTTGCTACGGAGACCCAGTACTTC.

The chain uses TRBV6-1 and TRBJ1-4, with a possible D match to TRBD1 (5 bases). Between the trimmed V and J ends, which lost 7 bases and 4 bases, there was a span of 16 bases. From germline, CDR1 is MNHNS and CDR2 SASEGT. The CDR3 consists of 15 residues. CDR3 sequence: CASTRDGPYNEKLFF. CDR3 nucleotide sequence: TGTGCCAGCACCCGGGACGGACCATATAATGAAAAACTGTTTTTT.